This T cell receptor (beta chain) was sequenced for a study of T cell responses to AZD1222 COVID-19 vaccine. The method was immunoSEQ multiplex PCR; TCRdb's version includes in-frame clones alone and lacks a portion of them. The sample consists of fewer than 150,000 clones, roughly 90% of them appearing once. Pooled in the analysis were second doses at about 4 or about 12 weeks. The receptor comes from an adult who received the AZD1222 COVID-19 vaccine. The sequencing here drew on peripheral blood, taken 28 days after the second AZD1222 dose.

CDR3 nucleotides: TGTGCCAGTAACAGGGCGCGAACGGGCAATCAGCCCCAGCATTTT. Its protein is CASNRARTGNQPQHF. The chain carries TRBV19 and TRBJ1-5; a weak D match, TRBD1 (6 bases). The germline CDR1 and CDR2 sequences are LNHDA and SQIVND (reference sequence). V was cut by 7 bases and J by 2 bases, with 15 bases left in between. The CDR3 is made up of 15 amino acids.